This TCR beta chain comes out of a study of blood T cell repertoires in COVID-19 (dated by TCRdb to about 2020). Regarding the study in general: Samples from collaborators originated in the United States, Italy and Spain and spanned both the acute and convalescent phases of COVID-19. The prospective study material was composed of cDNA or gDNA derived from T cells, B-cell-depleted T cells, or PBMCs. Samples came from the ongoing ImmuneRACE study (first 160 participants) plus 1,254 subjects from 6 global collaborators. A freely available public database, intended as a resource for researchers studying the immune response to SARS-CoV-2, is where the repertoires were released. Where available, HLA class I and class II types were taken from metadata supplied by the sample provider and were not determined by assay-based typing. A de-identified subject ID, COVID-19 status, age in years and sex were almost always included in the sample metadata. Deeply sampled blood TCRbeta repertoires from subjects exposed to, actively infected with, or recovered from COVID-19 were included in the dataset.

The germline V gene yields SGHVS for CDR1 and FQNEAQ for CDR2. Spanning cysteine to phenylalanine, the CDR3 consists of 17 amino acids. The read is trimmed to its CDR3 DNA, 51 bases read in frame from base 1. V trim: 5 bases; J trim: 0 bases; unmatched bases: 12. This clone appeared once. Its target antigen remains unknown. Per-base qualities were not stored, and no clone one base away is much larger. The collaborating institutions used their own protocols to collect whole blood in K2EDTA tubes. For TCRbeta analysis, collaborators shipped samples in one of three forms: frozen whole blood, isolated PBMCs, or DNA extracted from either of those sample types. The immunoSEQ Assay, a bias-controlled multiplex PCR, was used to amplify TCRbeta CDR3 regions from genomic DNA. The authors' pipeline ran thus. The number of nucleated cells in each sample was estimated from the amplification of reference gene primers within the assay. Sequence reads were collapsed and filtered to measure the absolute abundance of every unique TCRbeta CDR3 rearrangement. For each sample, productive Simpson clonality was calculated as the square root of Simpson's diversity index over productive rearrangements. Sourced from immuneACCESS, this table was stored by TCRdb with only in-frame sequences that have V and J called. A share of the clones is absent; for the studies checked, an unresolved V gene accounts for under half, and the remainder has no known explanation. The V and J calls and the clone size are those of that table, but D and trimming were determined from the DNA. Across this sample there are roughly 180,000 clones, with more than 75% seen only once. The ten largest clones represent around 8.1% of the sample.

The paper as a whole reports these results and caveats: How much clinical and demographic metadata was included differed by source and by participant, and the metadata was provided uncurated.

The sequenced sample consisted of peripheral blood. The chain uses TRBV7-8 and TRBJ2-7; TRBD1 lines up with 8 middle nucleotides. The TCR sequence derives from a woman between 45 and 60 years old with active or convalescent COVID-19. For the CDR3, the sequence is CASSQKRLGQASYEQYF. The nucleotide sequence reads TGTGCCAGCAGCCAGAAGCGTTTGGGACAGGCCTCCTACGAGCAGTACTTC.